This TCR beta chain is drawn from a study of blood T cells in healthy people across ages. Points from the study as a whole: The CMV status of each donor remained undetermined, and this could have confounded shifts in expanded clonotypes. In older individuals, TCR beta diversity per million T cells was lower, falling roughly linearly with age.

The CDR3 consists of 16 residues. Trimming removed 2 bases at V and 2 bases at J, with 13 bases between. Germline V gene lookup returns CDR1 SGHTA and CDR2 FQGNSA. Then a second PCR, running roughly 7 to 11 cycles, was carried out with a sample-barcoded 5' primer and a J-beta primer mix. A template-switch adaptor that had 12 random nucleotides put a tag on each cDNA molecule. TCRdb called the 5' RACE reads again in MiXCR, with one record for every CDR3 protein. Among about 680,000 distinct CDR3 sequences, around half were seen once, and the ten largest hold roughly 34%. As regards this clonotype: Its matching antigen is unknown.

Isolation of PBMCs gave at least 7 million cells per sample. The clonotype was recovered from an older woman in good health. Sample: blood. V gene TRBV7-2 combines with J gene TRBJ2-1; D is ambiguous. The CDR3 nucleotides read TGTGCCAGCAGCTTATCAAGCACCCCTCCCTACAATGAGCAGTTCTTC. Amino acid sequence: CASSLSSTPPYNEQFF. Full variable domain (missing parts from reference TRBV7-2 and TRBJ2-1): GAGVSQSPSNKVTEKGKDVELRCDPISGHTALYWYRQSLGQGLEFLIYFQGNSAPDKSGLPSDRFSAERTGGSVSTLTIQRTQQEDSAVYLCASSLSSTPPYNEQFFGPGTRLTVL.